These 32 T cell receptor beta chains were all obtained from the same sample, sequenced in a study of T cells in tuberculosis. Assay: immunoSEQ multiplex PCR; the TCRdb copy retains only in-frame clones and omits some. This repertoire shows about 88,000 clones, approximately 91% found once; its top ten account for around 1.8%. Cells were sorted from thawed PBMC rested overnight and stained with GMM-loaded CD1B tetramer, viability dye and anti-CD3. The lipid loaded on the CD1B tetramers was C32 glucose monomycolate from Rhodococcus equi. Sequencing input: CD1b-GMM tetramer-negative cells sorted from PBMCs. These receptors all stem from an adult woman with latent tuberculosis.

The chain recombines TRBV9 with TRBJ2-3; TRBD2 matches at 10 bases. The CDR3 runs to 16 residues. Trimming cost V 0 bases and J 12 bases; bases outside gene matches: 13. CDR1 and CDR2 from the germline V gene are SGDLS and YYNGEE. The CDR3 region is CASSVDPIPSGGPQYF. CDR3 DNA: TGTGCCAGCAGCGTAGACCCGATCCCTAGCGGGGGCCCCCAGTATTTT.

The rearrangement joins TRBV6-6 to TRBJ2-2; D remains unclear. V was shortened by 6 bases and J by 5 bases, with 4 bases between the two germline ends. Germline lookup yields CDR1 MNHNY and CDR2 SVGAGI (reference sequence). The CDR3 contains 11 residues. The CDR3 coding sequence is TGTGCCAGCAGCCGGACCGGGGAGCTGTTTTTT. Translated, it gives CASSRTGELFF.

V is TRBV6-5 and J is TRBJ2-3, with 11 bases aligning to TRBD1. Germline V gene sequence: CDR1 MNHEY, CDR2 SVGAGI. This CDR3 is built from 15 residues. With 6 bases clipped from V and 4 bases from J, the junction kept 6 bases outside the gene matches. The CDR3 DNA sequence: TGTGCCAGCAGATCTGGACAGGGGGCGTCAGATACGCAGTATTTT. Its protein is CASRSGQGASDTQYF.

The V call is TRBV7-9, the J call TRBJ1-2; D is ambiguous. V was clipped by 7 bases and J by 3 bases, with 9 bases between them. Germline V lookup: CDR1 SEHNR, CDR2 FQNEAQ (reference sequence). The length of the CDR3 is 12 residues. Here the CDR3 reads CASTGLDYGYTF. The CDR3 DNA reads as TGTGCCAGCACCGGACTCGACTATGGCTACACCTTC.

The V and J genes are TRBV30 and TRBJ1-6; TRBD1 aligns across 9 bases. Trimming took 3 bases from V and 3 from J; bases not matched to a gene: 3. Germline-derived CDR1 and CDR2 are GTSNPN and SVGIG (reference sequence). CDR3 length: 15 residues. The DNA of the CDR3 is TGTGCCTGGAGGGGGGGACAGGGCTATAATTCACCCCTCCACTTT. The encoded protein is CAWRGGQGYNSPLHF. The whole variable domain, remainder taken from reference TRBV30 and TRBJ1-6, is SQTIHQWPATLVQPVGSPLSLECTVEGTSNPNLYWYRQAAGRGLQLLFYSVGIGQISSEVPQNLSASRPQDRQFILSSKKLLLSDSGFYLCAWRGGQGYNSPLHFGNGTRLTVT.

V is TRBV4-3 and J is TRBJ1-4; a weak D match, TRBD1 (5 bases). V gave up 1 base and J gave up 10 bases, with 10 bases separating them. The CDR3 covers 13 residues. Germline lookup yields CDR1 LGHNA and CDR2 YSLEER. CDR3 nucleotides: TGCGCCAGCAGCCAAGCTGGGGCAGTAAAACTGTTTTTT. This translates into CASSQAGAVKLFF.

This chain's CDR3 is CASGGSGEQYF. The CDR3 DNA reads TGCGCCAGCGGTGGTAGCGGCGAGCAGTACTTC. V usage is TRBV5-1 and J usage is TRBJ2-7, with D tentatively TRBD2 (6 bases). Germline values: CDR1 SGHRS, CDR2 YFSETQ. The CDR3 sequence is 11 residues long. V lost 7 bases to trimming and J lost 6 bases, with 11 bases between them.

The gene calls are TRBV6-5 and TRBJ2-4; TRBD2 aligns across 7 bases. The germline CDR1 and CDR2 sequences are MNHEY and SVGAGI. This CDR3 contains 13 residues. J was trimmed by 6 bases and V by 5 bases; bases with no gene match: 4. CDR3 in DNA: TGTGCCAGCAGTCCCCCGGGGGGAAACATTCAGTACTTC. The encoded protein is CASSPPGGNIQYF.

J is TRBJ1-1 and V is TRBV2; no reliable D call. Per the germline V gene, CDR1 is SNHLY and CDR2 is FYNNEI. The CDR3 is made up of 11 amino acids. Trimming removed 10 bases from V and 6 bases from J, with 12 bases in between. Written as DNA, the CDR3 is TGTGCCACCCTTTCTCCGGCTGAAGCTTTCTTT. Translating gives CATLSPAEAFF.

The V gene is TRBV4-3, the J gene TRBJ1-4, with 10 bases identical to TRBD1. The CDR3 runs 16 residues. With 4 bases clipped from V and 5 bases from J, the junction kept 7 bases outside the gene matches. Germline lookup yields CDR1 LGHNA and CDR2 YSLEER. CDR3 protein: CASSRFGQGGNEKLFF. CDR3 nucleotide sequence: TGCGCCAGCAGCCGATTCGGACAGGGGGGGAATGAAAAACTGTTTTTT.

This chain links TRBV5-8 with TRBJ2-1; D may be TRBD2 (5 bases). V shed 0 bases and J shed 15 bases, with 10 bases lying between them. Germline loops: CDR1 SGHTS, CDR2 YDEGEE. The CDR3 spans 11 residues. CDR3 DNA: TGTGCCAGCAGCTTGGTTCCCGAGGGGTTCTTC. This encodes CASSLVPEGFF.

The CDR3 region has the DNA TGTGCCAGCAGCTTATCCCTGGGACAGGAAGCTTTCTTT. The encoded protein is CASSLSLGQEAFF. The chain combines TRBV7-9 with TRBJ1-1, with 7 positions matching TRBD1. This CDR3 region has 13 residues. Germline lookup yields CDR1 SEHNR and CDR2 FQNEAQ (reference sequence). The V segment lost 2 bases and the J segment 8 bases; nucleotides outside the gene matches: 5.

The rearrangement joins TRBV19 to TRBJ1-2, with D unclear. Germline V gene data show CDR1 as LNHDA and CDR2 as SQIVND (reference sequence). This CDR3 contains 14 residues. The V end lost 10 bases, the J end lost 2 bases, and 17 bases lay between the germline ends. DNA for the CDR3: TGTGCCACCGCCGCGAGCGCGCTAAACTATGGCTACACCTTC. Amino acid sequence: CATAASALNYGYTF.

The chain has TRBV7-9 and TRBJ1-1; a weak D match, TRBD1 (6 bases). The V end lost 0 bases, the J end lost 4 bases, and 18 bases lay between the germline ends. The CDR3 has 17 residues. Germline loops: CDR1 SEHNR, CDR2 FQNEAQ (reference sequence). CDR3 nucleotide sequence: TGTGCCAGCAGCTTAGCGACGGGGGGCGAACTTGGCACTGAAGCTTTCTTT. Amino acids: CASSLATGGELGTEAFF.

The genes are TRBV9 and TRBJ2-3; D is unclear. Trimming shortened V by 10 bases and J by 0 bases, and 18 bases separated the two germline ends. The CDR3 totals 15 residues. The germline gives CDR1 SGDLS, CDR2 YYNGEE. CDR3 residues: CAGYFRGASTDTQYF. In DNA, the CDR3 is TGTGCCGGGTACTTCCGTGGAGCTAGCACAGATACGCAGTATTTT.

The chain links TRBV7-8 to TRBJ1-1, with TRBD1 matching 9 bases. The germline gives CDR1 SGHVS, CDR2 FQNEAQ. V trimming: 0 bases; J trimming: 3 bases; junction bases outside the gene matches: 8. The length of the CDR3 is 17 residues. The CDR3: CASSLAPGTGPYTEAFF. CDR3 bases: TGTGCCAGCAGCTTAGCACCCGGGACAGGGCCCTACACTGAAGCTTTCTTT.

CDR3 coding DNA: TGCGCCAGCAGCTTGGGGTGGGGGCAGGGTCAGCCCCAGCATTTT. Protein: CASSLGWGQGQPQHF. The rearrangement joins TRBV5-1 to TRBJ1-5, with D perhaps TRBD1 (6 bases). The CDR3 runs to 15 residues. CDR1 is SGHRS and CDR2 is YFSETQ in the germline V gene. V was trimmed by 0 bases and J by 6 bases, leaving 13 bases between them.

The V call is TRBV18, the J call TRBJ1-3, with a tentative D call TRBD1 (5 bases). CDR3 length: 15 residues. Germline V gives CDR1 KGHSH, CDR2 LQKENI. V dropped 3 bases and J dropped 3 bases, with 12 bases sitting between them. CDR3 in amino acids: CASSPRQNDGNTIYF. CDR3 DNA: TGTGCCAGCTCACCTCGACAGAATGATGGAAACACCATATATTTT. Using reference TRBV18 and TRBJ1-3 for the parts outside the CDR3, the full variable domain is NAGVMQNPRHLVRRRGQEARLRCSPMKGHSHVYWYRQLPEEGLKFMVYLQKENIIDESGMPKERFSAEFPKEGPSILRIQQVVRGDSAAYFCASSPRQNDGNTIYFGEGSWLTVV.

The chain uses TRBV29-1 and TRBJ2-3; 11 bases line up with TRBD1. The CDR3 totals 16 residues. After removal of 4 bases from V and 5 bases from J, the junction contained 11 bases not matched to a gene. CDR1 and CDR2 (germline): SQVTM, ANQGSEA. In DNA form, the CDR3 reads TGCAGCGTTGTATCTAGGACAGGGGGCTTGGGAGATACGCAGTATTTT. Its translation: CSVVSRTGGLGDTQYF.

This clone was counted a few times. The genes are TRBV6-6 and TRBJ2-7; 7 bases align to TRBD2. The V segment lost 0 bases and the J segment 6 bases; nucleotides outside the gene matches: 5. Germline lookup yields CDR1 MNHNY and CDR2 SVGAGI (reference sequence). There are 14 residues in the CDR3. As DNA, the CDR3 is TGTGCCAGCAGTTACTCGATGGGACTACCCGAGCAGTACTTC. Translating it yields CASSYSMGLPEQYF.

The V and J genes are TRBV11-3 and TRBJ2-3; 8 nucleotides line up with TRBD1. Losses at the gene ends were 5 bases for V and 2 bases for J; bases not matched to a gene: 12. Germline V gene data show CDR1 as SGHNT and CDR2 as YENEEA. CDR3 length: 17 amino acids. CDR3 in DNA: TGTGCCAGCAGCCCCCGCTCGACAGGGGATGCCACAGATACGCAGTATTTT. Translation gives CASSPRSTGDATDTQYF. The full variable domain, completed using reference TRBV11-3 and TRBJ2-3, is EAGVVQSPRYKIIEKKQPVAFWCNPISGHNTLYWYLQNLGQGPELLIRYENEEAVDDSQLPKDRFSAERLKGVDSTLKIQPAELGDSAVYLCASSPRSTGDATDTQYFGPGTRLTVL.

The chain joins TRBV5-4 to TRBJ2-3; 9 bases line up with TRBD2. This CDR3 contains 14 residues. The junction had 1 base not matched to a gene; V was cut back by 2 bases and J by 3 bases. Germline assignment: CDR1 SGHNT and CDR2 YYREEE (reference sequence). In DNA form, the CDR3 reads TGTGCCAGCAGCTTAGGACTAGCGACAGATACGCAGTATTTT. This sequence encodes CASSLGLATDTQYF.

The chain is built from TRBV6-6 and TRBJ1-2; D remains ambiguous. Trimming removed 0 bases from V and 4 bases from J, with 12 bases in between. Germline V gives CDR1 MNHNY, CDR2 SVGAGI (reference sequence). This CDR3 has 15 amino acids. The CDR3 protein is CASSYSNRNPYGYTF. CDR3 bases: TGTGCCAGCAGTTACTCGAACAGAAACCCCTATGGCTACACCTTC.

The chain uses TRBV25-1 and TRBJ1-1; D possibly corresponds to TRBD1 (5 bases). Trimming shortened V by 3 bases and J by 3 bases, and 17 bases separated the two germline ends. The CDR3 extends over 16 amino acids. The germline CDR1 and CDR2 sequences are MGHDK and SYGVNS. CDR3 protein: CASSDPRPGLDTEAFF. In nucleotides, the CDR3 is TGTGCCAGCAGTGATCCGAGGCCAGGGCTAGACACTGAAGCTTTCTTT.

This chain uses TRBV14 with TRBJ2-7; 11 nucleotides line up with TRBD1. CDR3 length: 15 residues. Germline lookup yields CDR1 SGHDN and CDR2 FVKESK. The V and J ends lost 3 bases and 3 bases, in that order; junction bases with no gene match: 4. The chain's CDR3 is CASSHWTGGVYEQYF. CDR3 nucleotide sequence: TGTGCCAGCAGCCATTGGACAGGGGGCGTCTACGAGCAGTACTTC. The full variable domain, its missing parts supplied by reference TRBV14 and TRBJ2-7, is EAGVTQFPSHSVIEKGQTVTLRCDPISGHDNLYWYRRVMGKEIKFLLHFVKESKQDESGMPNNRFLAERTGGTYSTLKVQPAELEDSGVYFCASSHWTGGVYEQYFGPGTRLTVT.

V gene TRBV6-1 combines with J gene TRBJ1-5; D is uncertain. Trimming removed 6 bases from V and 0 bases from J, with 6 bases in between. There are 13 residues in the CDR3. Germline CDR1 reads MNHNS; CDR2 reads SASEGT. The CDR3 reads CASRAYSNQPQHF. For the CDR3, the DNA is TGTGCCAGCAGAGCCTATAGCAATCAGCCCCAGCATTTT.

This sequence joins TRBV7-9 and TRBJ1-6, with 10 bases that match TRBD1. The V segment lost 4 bases and the J segment 7 bases; nucleotides outside the gene matches: 1. There are 14 residues in the CDR3. The germline CDR1 and CDR2 sequences are SEHNR and FQNEAQ (reference sequence). CDR3 protein: CASSSDRGNSPLHF. The CDR3 DNA reads as TGTGCCAGCAGCTCGGACAGGGGGAATTCACCCCTCCACTTT.

The rearrangement joins TRBV7-8 to TRBJ1-3; D perhaps matches TRBD1 (6 bases). V was pared by 0 bases and J by 4 bases, with 10 bases between. CDR1 and CDR2 (germline): SGHVS, FQNEAQ. The CDR3 has 15 residues. DNA for the CDR3: TGTGCCAGCAGCTTAGCCGGACAGTACGGAAACACCATATATTTT. It specifies CASSLAGQYGNTIYF.

The rearrangement links TRBV9 to TRBJ2-3; 8 nucleotides agree with TRBD1. V shed 4 bases, J shed 0 bases, and the junction held 7 bases outside the gene matches. The germline CDR1 and CDR2 sequences are SGDLS and YYNGEE. This CDR3 has 16 amino acids. CDR3 in amino acids: CASSPSQGASTDTQYF. CDR3 nucleotide sequence: TGTGCCAGCAGCCCCAGCCAGGGGGCAAGCACAGATACGCAGTATTTT.

V usage is TRBV5-1 and J usage is TRBJ2-1; 8 positions agree with TRBD2. V shed 3 bases and J 6 bases; nucleotides not matched to a gene: 5. This CDR3 contains 14 residues. Germline-derived CDR1 and CDR2 are SGHRS and YFSETQ. CDR3 nucleotides: TGCGCCAGCAGCTCGGGGGGGCCATCCAATGAGCAGTTCTTC. Amino acid sequence: CASSSGGPSNEQFF. The full variable domain, rest sourced from reference TRBV5-1 and TRBJ2-1, is KAGVTQTPRYLIKTRGQQVTLSCSPISGHRSVSWYQQTPGQGLQFLFEYFSETQRNKGNFPGRFSGRQFSNSRSEMNVSTLELGDSALYLCASSSGGPSNEQFFGPGTRLTVL.

The chain employs TRBV7-3 and TRBJ2-2; D is undetermined. Trimming stripped 5 bases from V and 3 bases from J, with 16 bases between. The CDR3 consists of 16 residues. Germline values: CDR1 SGHTA, CDR2 FQGTGA. CDR3 coding DNA: TGTGCCAGCAGCCCGCATTATTTAACAGACACCGGGGAGCTGTTTTTT. Its translation is CASSPHYLTDTGELFF.

V gene TRBV25-1 combines with J gene TRBJ2-3, with TRBD1 matching 8 bases. The V segment lost 6 bases and the J segment 2 bases; nucleotides outside the gene matches: 7. The length of the CDR3 is 15 residues. Germline V gene lookup returns CDR1 MGHDK and CDR2 SYGVNS. Here the CDR3 DNA reads TGTGCCAGCAGCAGGACAGGGTCCCACACAGATACGCAGTATTTT. It encodes CASSRTGSHTDTQYF.